This entry features one TCR beta chain sequence. No cognate antigen has been identified for it. No per-base quality is available; no much larger clone lies one base away. The data were obtained in a study of CD8+CD57+ T cells in acquired aplastic anemia (dated by TCRdb to the late 2010s). In the study overall: Extracted DNA from sorted CD4+ and CD8+ cells averaged 3.2 ug, ranging from roughly 0.17 to 30 ug. What the research found in general, with its limitations: Patients and healthy controls showed no significant difference in CD8+ Simpson's diversity (P=0.060). Around 30 CD8+ CDR3 sequences were found to be shared between patients and controls, but these sequences appeared to be highly expressed in patients and within the immunodominant clones of the patients.

CDR1 is given as SGHTA and CDR2 as FQGNSA, both from the germline V gene. V lost 3 bases and J lost 7 bases; the stretch between them is 18 bases long. The CDR3, cysteine through phenylalanine, is 15 amino acids long. The kept DNA is CDR3 alone, 45 bases in frame from the first base. TCR beta VDJ combination and CDR3 sequence profiling used genomic DNA as the template. TCR repertoire sequencing was run on an Illumina HiSeq 2000. On the study's bioinformatics: TRBV/TRBJ rearrangement plots, CDR3 size and DJ length profiles, and Simpson's diversity index were used to evaluate the repertoires. The most abundant DNA sequence in the deep sequencing data was taken as the immunodominant clone. CDR3 amino acid sequences were screened for sharing across subjects and were compared with published repertoires and the VDJdb database. TCRdb handled the public reads itself, with Q25 trimming in fastp and clone calling in MiXCR, and kept productive beta chains. Records with the same CDR3 protein are collapsed into one entry carrying the most frequent genes and DNA. The V and J calls, along with clone size, are taken from TCRdb and not from the paper's own processing. Recorded for this sample are around 250,000 distinct CDR3 sequences; around 60% of them occurred a single time. The ten largest clonotypes hold roughly 8% of the sample.

The study deep-sequenced TCR repertoires of sorted CD4+ and CD8+ blood T cells from severe aplastic anemia patients and healthy subjects. Ficoll-Paque density gradient centrifugation was used to isolate peripheral blood mononuclear cells. Before DNA extraction, CD4+ and CD8+ T cells were sorted by FACS or by magnetic beads. The rearrangement joined TRBV7-2 to TRBJ1-2, with no D gene named confidently. The sample taken for sequencing was sorted CD4+, CD8+, or CD8+CD57+ T cells (not recorded which) from PBMCs. This sequence was found in a human donor with severe aplastic anemia or a healthy control (not recorded which). The CDR3 region reads CASSFNPAQSVGYTF. In nucleotide form, the sequence is TGTGCCAGCAGCTTTAATCCAGCACAGTCCGTTGGCTACACCTTC.